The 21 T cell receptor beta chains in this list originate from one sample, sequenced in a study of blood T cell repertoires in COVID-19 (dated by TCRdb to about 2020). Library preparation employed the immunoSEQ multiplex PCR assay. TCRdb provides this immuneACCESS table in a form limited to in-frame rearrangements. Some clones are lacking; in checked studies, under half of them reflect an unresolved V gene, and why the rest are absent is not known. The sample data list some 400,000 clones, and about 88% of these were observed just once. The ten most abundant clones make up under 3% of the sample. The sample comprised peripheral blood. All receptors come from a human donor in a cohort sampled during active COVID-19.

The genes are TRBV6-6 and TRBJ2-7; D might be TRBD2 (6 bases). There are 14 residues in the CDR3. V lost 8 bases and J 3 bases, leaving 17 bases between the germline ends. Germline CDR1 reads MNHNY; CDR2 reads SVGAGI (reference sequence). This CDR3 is CASDRGGGDYEQYF. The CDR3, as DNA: TGTGCCAGCGACCGGGGTGGAGGGGACTACGAGCAGTACTTC.

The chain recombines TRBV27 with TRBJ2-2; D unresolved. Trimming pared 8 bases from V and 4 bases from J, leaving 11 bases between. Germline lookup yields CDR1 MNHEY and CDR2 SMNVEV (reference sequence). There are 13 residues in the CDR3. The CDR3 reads CASRLSRTGELFF. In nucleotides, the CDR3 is TGTGCCAGCCGCCTATCGCGCACCGGGGAGCTGTTTTTT.

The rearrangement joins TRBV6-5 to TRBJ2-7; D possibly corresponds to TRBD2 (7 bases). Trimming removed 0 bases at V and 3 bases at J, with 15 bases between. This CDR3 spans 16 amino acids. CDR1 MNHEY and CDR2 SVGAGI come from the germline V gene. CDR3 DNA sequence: TGTGCCAGCAGTTACTCGGGTCAGCGGGGACACTACGAGCAGTACTTC. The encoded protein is CASSYSGQRGHYEQYF.

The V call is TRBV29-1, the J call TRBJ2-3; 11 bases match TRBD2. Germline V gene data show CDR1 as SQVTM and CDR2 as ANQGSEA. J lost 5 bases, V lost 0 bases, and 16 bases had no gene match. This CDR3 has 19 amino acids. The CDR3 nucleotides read TGCAGCGTTGAAGATCCCTGGGGTAGCGGGGGGGCAGGAGGAGATACGCAGTATTTT. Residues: CSVEDPWGSGGAGGDTQYF.

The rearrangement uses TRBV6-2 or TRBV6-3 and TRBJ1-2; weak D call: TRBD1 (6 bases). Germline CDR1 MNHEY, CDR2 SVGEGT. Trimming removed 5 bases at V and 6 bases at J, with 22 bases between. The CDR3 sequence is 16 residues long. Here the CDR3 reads CASSPFPAGAPHGYTF. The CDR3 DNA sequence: TGTGCCAGCAGTCCATTCCCCGCAGGGGCGCCGCATGGCTACACCTTC.

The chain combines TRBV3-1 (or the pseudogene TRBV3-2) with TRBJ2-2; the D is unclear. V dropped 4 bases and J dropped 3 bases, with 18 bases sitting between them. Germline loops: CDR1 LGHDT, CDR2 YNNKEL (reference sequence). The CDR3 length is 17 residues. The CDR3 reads CASSLPDLPVDTGELFF. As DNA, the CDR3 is TGTGCCAGCAGCCTCCCTGACTTACCTGTGGACACCGGGGAGCTGTTTTTT.

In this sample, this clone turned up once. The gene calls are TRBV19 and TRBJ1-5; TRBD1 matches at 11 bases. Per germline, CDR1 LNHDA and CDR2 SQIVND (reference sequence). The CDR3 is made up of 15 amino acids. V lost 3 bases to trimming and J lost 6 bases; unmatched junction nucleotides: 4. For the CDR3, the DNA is TGTGCCAGTAGTATGGGACAGGGGGTAGGTCAGCCCCAGCATTTT. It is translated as CASSMGQGVGQPQHF.

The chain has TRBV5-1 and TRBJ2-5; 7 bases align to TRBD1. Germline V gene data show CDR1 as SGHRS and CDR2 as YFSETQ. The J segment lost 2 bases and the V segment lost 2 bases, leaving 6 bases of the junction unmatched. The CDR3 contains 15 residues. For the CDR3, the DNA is TGCGCCAGCAGCTTACAGGGGTTGGTACAAGAGACCCAGTACTTC. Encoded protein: CASSLQGLVQETQYF.

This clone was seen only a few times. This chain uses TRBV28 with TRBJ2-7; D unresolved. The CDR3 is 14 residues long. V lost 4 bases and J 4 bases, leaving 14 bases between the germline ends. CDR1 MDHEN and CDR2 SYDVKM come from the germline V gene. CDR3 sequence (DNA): TGTGCCAGCAGTTGGAGTTTTAAAGATTACGAGCAGTACTTC. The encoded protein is CASSWSFKDYEQYF. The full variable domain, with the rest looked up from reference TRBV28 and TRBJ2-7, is DVKVTQSSRYLVKRTGEKVFLECVQDMDHENMFWYRQDPGLGLRLIYFSYDVKMKEKGDIPEGYSVSREKKERFSLILESASTNQTSMYLCASSWSFKDYEQYFGPGTRLTVT.

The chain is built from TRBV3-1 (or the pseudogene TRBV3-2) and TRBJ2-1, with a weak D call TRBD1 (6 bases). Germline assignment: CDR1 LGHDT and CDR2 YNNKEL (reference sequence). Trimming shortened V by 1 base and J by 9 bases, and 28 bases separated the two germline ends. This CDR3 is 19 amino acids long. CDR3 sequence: CASSQAYFGDGHREFEQFF. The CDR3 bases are TGTGCCAGCAGCCAAGCCTACTTCGGGGACGGACACAGGGAGTTTGAGCAGTTCTTC.

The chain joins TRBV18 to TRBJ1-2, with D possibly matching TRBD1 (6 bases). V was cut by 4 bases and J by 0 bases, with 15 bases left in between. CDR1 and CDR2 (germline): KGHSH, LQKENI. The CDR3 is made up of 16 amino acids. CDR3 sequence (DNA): TGTGCCAGCTCACGTACGGACAGACTTGCTAACTATGGCTACACCTTC. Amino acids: CASSRTDRLANYGYTF.

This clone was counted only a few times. CDR3 region: CASSLGTGNYGYTF. As DNA, the CDR3 is TGTGCCAGCAGTTTGGGCACAGGGAACTATGGCTACACCTTC. The chain employs TRBV27 and TRBJ1-2; TRBD1 might be the D (6 bases). The CDR3 is 14 amino acids. The ends were cut back, 3 bases at V and 2 bases at J, with 10 bases in the middle. Per the germline V gene, CDR1 is MNHEY and CDR2 is SMNVEV (reference sequence).

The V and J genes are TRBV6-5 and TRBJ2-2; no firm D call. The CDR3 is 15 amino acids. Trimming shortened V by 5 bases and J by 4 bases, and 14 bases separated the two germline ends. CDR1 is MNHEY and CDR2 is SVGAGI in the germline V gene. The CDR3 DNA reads TGTGCCAGCAGTCTCGACCTTAGCTCCACCGGGGAGCTGTTTTTT. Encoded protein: CASSLDLSSTGELFF.

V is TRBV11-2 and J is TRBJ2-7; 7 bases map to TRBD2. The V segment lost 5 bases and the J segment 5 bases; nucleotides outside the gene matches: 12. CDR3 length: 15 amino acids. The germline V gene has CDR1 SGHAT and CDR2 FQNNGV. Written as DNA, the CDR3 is TGTGCCAGCAGCACATCCGGGCGGGAGCCCGACGAGCAGTACTTC. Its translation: CASSTSGREPDEQYF. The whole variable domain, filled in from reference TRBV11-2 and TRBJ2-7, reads EAGVAQSPRYKIIEKRQSVAFWCNPISGHATLYWYQQILGQGPKLLIQFQNNGVVDDSQLPKDRFSAERLKGVDSTLKIQPAKLEDSAVYLCASSTSGREPDEQYFGPGTRLTVT.

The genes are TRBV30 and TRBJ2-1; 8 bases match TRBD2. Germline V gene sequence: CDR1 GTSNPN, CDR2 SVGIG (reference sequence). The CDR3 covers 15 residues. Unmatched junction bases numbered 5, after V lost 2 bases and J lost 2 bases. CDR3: CAWSPGLGTYNEQFF. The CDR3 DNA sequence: TGTGCCTGGAGTCCGGGACTAGGGACCTACAATGAGCAGTTCTTC.

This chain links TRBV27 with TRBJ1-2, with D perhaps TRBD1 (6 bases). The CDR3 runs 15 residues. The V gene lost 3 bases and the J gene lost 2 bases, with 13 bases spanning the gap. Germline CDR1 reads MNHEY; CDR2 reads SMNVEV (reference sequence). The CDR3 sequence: CASSFGQPGNYGYTF. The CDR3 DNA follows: TGTGCCAGCAGTTTTGGACAGCCGGGGAACTATGGCTACACCTTC.

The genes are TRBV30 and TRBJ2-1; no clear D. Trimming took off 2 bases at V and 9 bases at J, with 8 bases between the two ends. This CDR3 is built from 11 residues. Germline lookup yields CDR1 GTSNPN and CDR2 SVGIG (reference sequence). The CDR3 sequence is CAWSTSGEQFF. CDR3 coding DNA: TGTGCCTGGAGTACGAGTGGTGAGCAGTTCTTC.

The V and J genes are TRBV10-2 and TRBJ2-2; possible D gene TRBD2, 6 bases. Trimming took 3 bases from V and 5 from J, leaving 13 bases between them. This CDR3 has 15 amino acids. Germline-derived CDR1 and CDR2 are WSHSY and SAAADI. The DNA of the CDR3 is TGCGCCAGCAGTGACCCGGGACTTCTAACCGGGGAGCTGTTTTTT. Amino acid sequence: CASSDPGLLTGELFF.

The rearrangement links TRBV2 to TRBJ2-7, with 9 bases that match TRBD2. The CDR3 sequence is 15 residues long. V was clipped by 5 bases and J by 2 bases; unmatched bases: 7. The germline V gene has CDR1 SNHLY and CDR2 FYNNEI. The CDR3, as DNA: TGTGCCAGCAGTCTCAATAGCGGGGGCACCTACGAGCAGTACTTC. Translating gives CASSLNSGGTYEQYF.

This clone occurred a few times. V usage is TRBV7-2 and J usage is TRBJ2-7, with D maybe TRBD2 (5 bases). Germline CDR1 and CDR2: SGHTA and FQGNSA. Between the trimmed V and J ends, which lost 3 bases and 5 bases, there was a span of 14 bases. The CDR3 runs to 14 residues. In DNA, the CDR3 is TGTGCCAGCAGCTTCTCAGCGGCGAGGGACGAGCAGTACTTC. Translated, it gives CASSFSAARDEQYF.

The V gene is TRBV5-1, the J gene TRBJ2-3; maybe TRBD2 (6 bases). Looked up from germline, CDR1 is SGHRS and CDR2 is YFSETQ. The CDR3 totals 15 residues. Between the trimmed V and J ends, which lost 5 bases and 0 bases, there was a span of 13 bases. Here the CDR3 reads CASRRGTPSTDTQYF. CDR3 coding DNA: TGCGCCAGCAGACGGGGGACCCCTAGCACAGATACGCAGTATTTT. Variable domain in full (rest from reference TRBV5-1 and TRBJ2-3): KAGVTQTPRYLIKTRGQQVTLSCSPISGHRSVSWYQQTPGQGLQFLFEYFSETQRNKGNFPGRFSGRQFSNSRSEMNVSTLELGDSALYLCASRRGTPSTDTQYFGPGTRLTVL.